Presented here are 29 T cell receptor beta chains from one specimen sequenced in a study of blood T cell repertoires in COVID-19. Repertoires were generated with immunoSEQ multiplex PCR, while TCRdb's copy carries only in-frame clones and drops some. In the table there are approximately 80,000 clones, around 86% of which are singletons. Material: peripheral blood. The source of these receptors is a man aged 40-50 years with acute or convalescent COVID-19.

V gene TRBV6-5 combines with J gene TRBJ1-1, with TRBD1 as a possible D gene (5 bases). Trimming removed 2 bases at V and 1 base at J, with 8 bases between. The CDR3 loop spans 14 amino acids. Germline V gives CDR1 MNHEY, CDR2 SVGAGI. CDR3: CASSYGGENTEAFF. CDR3 nucleotides: TGTGCCAGCAGTTACGGGGGGGAGAACACTGAAGCTTTCTTT.

The chain employs TRBV4-3 and TRBJ2-5, with a possible D match to TRBD1 (7 bases). The V and J ends lost 4 bases and 5 bases respectively, with 17 bases between them. The germline CDR1 and CDR2 sequences are LGHNA and YSLEER. The CDR3 totals 15 residues. The CDR3 sequence is CASSPGGRGMETQYF. The CDR3 coding sequence is TGCGCCAGCAGCCCAGGGGGGCGGGGAATGGAGACCCAGTACTTC.

J is TRBJ2-5 and V is TRBV29-1; 10 nucleotides line up with TRBD2. The germline V gene has CDR1 SQVTM and CDR2 ANQGSEA. The ends lost 4 bases at V and 4 bases at J; junction bases unmatched: 9. The CDR3 extends over 15 amino acids. CDR3 protein: CSVVASGSLGETQYF. The CDR3 region has the DNA TGCAGCGTTGTGGCTAGCGGGAGTCTGGGAGAGACCCAGTACTTC.

The chain joins TRBV11-3 to TRBJ1-1; weak D call: TRBD1 (6 bases). Germline-derived CDR1 and CDR2 are SGHNT and YENEEA. This CDR3 contains 13 residues. Trimming removed 5 bases at V and 1 base at J, with 8 bases between. CDR3 loop: CASSNRANTEAFF. CDR3 nucleotides: TGTGCCAGCAGCAACAGGGCGAACACTGAAGCTTTCTTT.

The table lists this clone with a count of one. The chain has TRBV4-2 and TRBJ1-2, with a tentative D call TRBD1 (5 bases). Germline V CDR1 and CDR2: LGHNA, YNFKEQ. V shed 0 bases and J shed 7 bases, with 18 bases lying between them. CDR3 length: 16 amino acids. The CDR3 protein is CASSQDAGGGRGGYTF. The CDR3 nucleotides read TGTGCCAGCAGCCAAGATGCGGGGGGTGGGAGAGGTGGCTACACCTTC.

This clone has just one count. V and J are TRBV19 and TRBJ1-2; 7 bases match TRBD1. The V gene end was trimmed by 4 bases and the J gene end by 4 bases; junction bases not matched to a gene: 6. Germline CDR1 reads LNHDA; CDR2 reads SQIVND (reference sequence). This CDR3 is 14 amino acids long. The CDR3 region has the DNA TGTGCCAGTAGTACCAAGGGACAGAGCTATGGCTACACCTTC. The encoded protein is CASSTKGQSYGYTF.

This clone has only one observation. This chain uses TRBV25-1 with TRBJ1-5; D gene ambiguous. The V end lost 1 base, the J end lost 6 bases, and 4 bases lay between the germline ends. The CDR3 is 12 residues long. Germline CDR1 MGHDK, CDR2 SYGVNS. Written as DNA, the CDR3 is TGTGCCAGCAGTGAATCGGGTCAGCCCCAGCATTTT. This translates into CASSESGQPQHF. The full variable domain, with the rest looked up from reference TRBV25-1 and TRBJ1-5, is EADIYQTPRYLVIGTGKKITLECSQTMGHDKMYWYQQDPGMELHLIHYSYGVNSTEKGDLSSESTVSRIRTEHFPLTLESARPSHTSQYLCASSESGQPQHFGDGTRLSIL.

This chain connects TRBV30 to TRBJ2-3; D not certain. Deletions cut 3 bases from V and 6 bases from J, with 13 bases between. Germline loops: CDR1 GTSNPN, CDR2 SVGIG (reference sequence). The CDR3 runs 13 residues. The DNA for the CDR3 is TGTGCCTGGAGGGCGCCAGGTGGCGATACGCAGTATTTT. Amino acid sequence: CAWRAPGGDTQYF.

The gene calls are TRBV29-1 and TRBJ2-1, with a weak D call TRBD1 (5 bases). Germline loops: CDR1 SQVTM, CDR2 ANQGSEA. V gave up 3 bases and J gave up 5 bases, with 5 bases separating them. The CDR3 consists of 11 residues. For the CDR3, the DNA is TGCAGCGTTGACAGGGACAATGAGCAGTTCTTC. This encodes CSVDRDNEQFF.

This chain links TRBV12-3 or TRBV12-4 with TRBJ1-1; D is perhaps TRBD1 (6 bases). There are 13 residues in the CDR3. Deletions cut 5 bases from V and 3 bases from J, with 10 bases between. The CDR3 coding sequence is TGTGCCAGCAGTGGTTACAGGGACACTGAAGCTTTCTTT. Residues: CASSGYRDTEAFF.

This clone was counted a single time. The chain combines TRBV30 with TRBJ2-1; TRBD2 agrees at 8 bases. Germline CDR1 and CDR2: GTSNPN and SVGIG (reference sequence). CDR3 length: 14 amino acids. V lost 5 bases, J lost 2 bases, and 5 bases stayed unmatched. The CDR3: CAWATSGTYNEQFF. Here the CDR3 DNA reads TGTGCCTGGGCAACTAGCGGAACCTACAATGAGCAGTTCTTC. Full variable domain (outside the CDR3, taken from reference TRBV30 and TRBJ2-1): SQTIHQWPATLVQPVGSPLSLECTVEGTSNPNLYWYRQAAGRGLQLLFYSVGIGQISSEVPQNLSASRPQDRQFILSSKKLLLSDSGFYLCAWATSGTYNEQFFGPGTRLTVL.

This chain links TRBV27 with TRBJ1-2, with unresolved D. Germline V lookup: CDR1 MNHEY, CDR2 SMNVEV (reference sequence). The CDR3 runs 14 residues. Trimming cost V 5 bases and J 4 bases, with 14 bases left between them. CDR3 nucleotides: TGTGCCAGCAGTCCTAGTTCGGCGTTCTATGGCTACACCTTC. The encoded protein is CASSPSSAFYGYTF.

The chain combines TRBV6-2 or TRBV6-3 with TRBJ2-5, with TRBD2 matching over 7 bases. The CDR3 extends over 15 amino acids. With 6 bases clipped from V and 5 bases from J, the junction kept 12 bases outside the gene matches. Looked up from germline, CDR1 is MNHEY and CDR2 is SVGEGT. Here the CDR3 DNA reads TGTGCCAGCAGCCTAAACCCGGGACTACCGGAGACCCAGTACTTC. Translated: CASSLNPGLPETQYF.

This rearrangement joins TRBV3-1 (or the pseudogene TRBV3-2) to TRBJ2-1; a weak D match, TRBD2 (6 bases). Germline V gene data show CDR1 as LGHDT and CDR2 as YNNKEL (reference sequence). The V end was cut by 0 bases, the J end by 7 bases, with 13 bases between. The CDR3 runs to 15 residues. The CDR3 spells CASSQEGYLANEQFF. DNA for the CDR3: TGTGCCAGCAGCCAAGAGGGTTACCTAGCGAATGAGCAGTTCTTC.

Only one count was recorded for this clone. This sequence joins TRBV2 and TRBJ1-2; TRBD1 matches 7 bases. V shed 6 bases, J shed 5 bases, and the junction held 9 bases outside the gene matches. Germline V gene data show CDR1 as SNHLY and CDR2 as FYNNEI. The CDR3 consists of 14 residues. The CDR3 sequence is CASRDSRGAYGYTF. The CDR3 DNA is TGTGCCAGCAGAGACTCCAGGGGGGCGTATGGCTACACCTTC.

This clone was counted once. This rearrangement joins TRBV4-1 to TRBJ1-1; 7 bases are shared with TRBD1. Germline V CDR1 and CDR2: MGHRA, YSYEKL. Germline trimming cut 2 bases from V and 7 bases from J; bases unmatched to any gene: 10. The CDR3 runs to 15 residues. DNA for the CDR3: TGCGCCAGCAGCCAATTTGGGACAGCAACTCATGAAGCTTTCTTT. Amino acids: CASSQFGTATHEAFF.

This clone appeared once. The genes are TRBV6-4 and TRBJ1-6; maybe TRBD1 (6 bases). The CDR3 length is 19 residues. The germline gives CDR1 MRHNA, CDR2 SNTAGT. The V end was cut by 3 bases, the J end by 7 bases, with 25 bases between. The CDR3 loop is CASSDVGPQVGDTNSPLHF. The CDR3 DNA follows: TGTGCCAGCAGTGATGTGGGCCCACAAGTGGGGGACACAAATTCACCCCTCCACTTT.

The rearrangement joins TRBV19 to TRBJ1-1; D might be TRBD1 (6 bases). The ends were cut back, 4 bases at V and 2 bases at J, with 11 bases in the middle. This CDR3 has 14 amino acids. The germline gives CDR1 LNHDA, CDR2 SQIVND (reference sequence). CDR3 sequence reads: CASSTTGVNTEAFF. CDR3 bases: TGTGCCAGTAGTACGACAGGCGTTAACACTGAAGCTTTCTTT.

This sequence joins TRBV15 and TRBJ1-5; D ambiguous. Trimming removed 0 bases from V and 4 bases from J, with 16 bases in between. The CDR3 sequence is 17 residues long. Germline V lookup: CDR1 LNHNV, CDR2 YYDKDF (reference sequence). The CDR3 region is CATSREEIAGQNQPQHF. The CDR3 nucleotides read TGTGCCACCAGCAGAGAAGAGATTGCGGGCCAGAATCAGCCCCAGCATTTT.

This clone has just one count. The gene calls are TRBV6-6 and TRBJ1-5, with D hard to call. The CDR3 contains 14 residues. The V gene lost 0 bases and the J gene lost 9 bases, with 12 bases spanning the gap. Germline V gene lookup returns CDR1 MNHNY and CDR2 SVGAGI (reference sequence). The CDR3 region is CASSYSGSSRPQHF. As DNA, the CDR3 is TGTGCCAGCAGTTACTCGGGTAGCAGCCGGCCCCAGCATTTT.

The V and J genes are TRBV6-5 and TRBJ2-4; D unclear. The CDR3 is 14 amino acids. Germline V gene data show CDR1 as MNHEY and CDR2 as SVGAGI. Trimming left V 7 bases short and J 0 bases short, with 10 bases between. The CDR3 DNA reads TGTGCCAGCACTAACGTACTAGCCAAAAACATTCAGTACTTC. As protein: CASTNVLAKNIQYF.

V and J are TRBV24-1 and TRBJ2-7, with 8 bases aligning to TRBD2. The V gene end was trimmed by 5 bases and the J gene end by 4 bases; junction bases not matched to a gene: 18. The V gene's germline CDR1 is KGHDR and CDR2 SFDVKD. This CDR3 region has 18 residues. The CDR3 nucleotides are TGTGCCACCAGTGGTTCACCCAGTCCGGCGGGAGGCAATTACGAGCAGTACTTC. Protein: CATSGSPSPAGGNYEQYF.

This chain joins TRBV10-2 and TRBJ1-4; TRBD1 matches 7 bases. The CDR3 is made up of 14 amino acids. Germline V gives CDR1 WSHSY, CDR2 SAAADI. V was pared by 7 bases and J by 5 bases, with 7 bases of the junction left unmatched. The CDR3 region has the DNA TGCGCCAGCAATAACAGGGGACCGAATGAAAAACTGTTTTTT. Protein: CASNNRGPNEKLFF.

This chain uses TRBV30 with TRBJ2-3; 9 bases agree with TRBD1. Per the germline V gene, CDR1 is GTSNPN and CDR2 is SVGIG (reference sequence). The CDR3 is made up of 15 amino acids. Unmatched junction bases numbered 5, after V lost 2 bases and J lost 2 bases. CDR3 residues: CAWSFRTGVTDTQYF. CDR3 nucleotides: TGTGCCTGGAGTTTTCGGACAGGGGTCACAGATACGCAGTATTTT.

CDR3 sequence (DNA): TGTGCCAGCAGCTTAGCGCGTACGGCGACTCAAGAGACCCAGTACTTC. Translated, it gives CASSLARTATQETQYF. The chain carries TRBV7-9 and TRBJ2-5; D is uncertain. This CDR3 spans 16 amino acids. The V end was cut by 0 bases, the J end by 2 bases, with 13 bases between. CDR1 SEHNR and CDR2 FQNEAQ come from the germline V gene (reference sequence).

V usage is TRBV5-4 and J usage is TRBJ2-7, with D perhaps TRBD1 (5 bases). The V end lost 4 bases, the J end lost 0 bases, and 14 bases lay between the germline ends. Germline V gene lookup returns CDR1 SGHNT and CDR2 YYREEE (reference sequence). CDR3 size: 15 residues. CDR3 in DNA: TGTGCCAGCAGCCTGGGGCAGGCCCGCTCCTACGAGCAGTACTTC. Encoded protein: CASSLGQARSYEQYF.

The genes are TRBV5-4 and TRBJ2-4, with TRBD1 matching 9 bases. Trimming took 6 bases from V and 1 from J; bases not matched to a gene: 5. CDR3 size: 15 residues. Germline CDR1 reads SGHNT; CDR2 reads YYREEE (reference sequence). CDR3 DNA: TGTGCCAGCATGGACAGGGGTGAGGCCAAAAACATTCAGTACTTC. Encoded protein: CASMDRGEAKNIQYF.

This sequence joins TRBV7-9 and TRBJ1-4; D not certain. The V gene's germline CDR1 is SEHNR and CDR2 FQNEAQ (reference sequence). There are 18 residues in the CDR3. V shed 1 base and J shed 0 bases, with 15 bases lying between them. In DNA form, the CDR3 reads TGTGCCAGCAGCTTAGGGTTCGGGGTAACCGCAACTAATGAAAAACTGTTTTTT. Residues: CASSLGFGVTATNEKLFF.

The chain carries TRBV6-6 and TRBJ2-2; a possible D gene is TRBD2 (6 bases). Trimming shortened V by 2 bases and J by 1 base, and 8 bases separated the two germline ends. CDR1 MNHNY and CDR2 SVGAGI come from the germline V gene (reference sequence). This CDR3 has 15 amino acids. CDR3 sequence: CASSYEGGNTGELFF. The CDR3 bases are TGTGCCAGCAGTTACGAGGGAGGGAACACCGGGGAGCTGTTTTTT.